One T cell receptor beta chain is described in this entry. The entry originates in a study of T cell changes during pregnancy in multiple sclerosis. The CDR3 runs to 15 residues. The J segment lost 4 bases and the V segment lost 0 bases, leaving 4 bases of the junction unmatched. Per the germline V gene, CDR1 is SGHRS and CDR2 is YFSETQ. The method was immunoSEQ multiplex PCR; TCRdb's version includes in-frame clones alone and lacks a portion of them. Of about 68,000 clones in the sample, around nine tenths were seen once. The chain combines TRBV5-1 with TRBJ2-1; 7 positions agree with TRBD2. The input for sequencing was peripheral blood, taken in the third trimester of pregnancy. The TCR originated in a female donor with multiple sclerosis, enrolled in a pregnancy study. CDR3 residues: CASSLAGAGYNEQFF. The CDR3 coding sequence is TGCGCCAGCAGCTTGGCCGGAGCGGGGTACAATGAGCAGTTCTTC.